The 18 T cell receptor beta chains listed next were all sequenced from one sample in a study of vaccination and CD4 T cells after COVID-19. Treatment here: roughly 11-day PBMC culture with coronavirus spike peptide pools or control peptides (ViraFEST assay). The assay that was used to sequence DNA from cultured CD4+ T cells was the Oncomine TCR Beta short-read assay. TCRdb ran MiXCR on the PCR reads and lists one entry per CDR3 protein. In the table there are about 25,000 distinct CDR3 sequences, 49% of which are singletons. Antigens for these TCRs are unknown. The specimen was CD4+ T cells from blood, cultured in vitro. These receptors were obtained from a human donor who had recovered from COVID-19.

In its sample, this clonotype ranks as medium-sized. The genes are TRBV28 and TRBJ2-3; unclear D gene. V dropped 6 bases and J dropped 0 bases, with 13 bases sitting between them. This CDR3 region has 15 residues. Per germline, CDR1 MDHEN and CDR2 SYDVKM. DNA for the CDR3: TGTGCCAGCAGCCCGCGCCGAATAAGCACAGATACGCAGTATTTT. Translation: CASSPRRISTDTQYF.

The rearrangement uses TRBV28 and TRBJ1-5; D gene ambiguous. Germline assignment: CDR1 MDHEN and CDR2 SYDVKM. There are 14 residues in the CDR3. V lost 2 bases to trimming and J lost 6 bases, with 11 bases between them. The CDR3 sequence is CASSLRGLVQPQHF. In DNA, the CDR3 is TGTGCCAGCAGTTTACGGGGTCTTGTTCAGCCCCAGCATTTT.

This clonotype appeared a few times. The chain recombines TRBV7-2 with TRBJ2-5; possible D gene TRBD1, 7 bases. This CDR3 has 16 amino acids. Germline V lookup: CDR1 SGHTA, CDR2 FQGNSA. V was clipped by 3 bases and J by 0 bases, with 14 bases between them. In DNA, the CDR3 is TGTGCCAGCAGCTTGCGCGGGACAGTATACCAAGAGACCCAGTACTTC. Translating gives CASSLRGTVYQETQYF.

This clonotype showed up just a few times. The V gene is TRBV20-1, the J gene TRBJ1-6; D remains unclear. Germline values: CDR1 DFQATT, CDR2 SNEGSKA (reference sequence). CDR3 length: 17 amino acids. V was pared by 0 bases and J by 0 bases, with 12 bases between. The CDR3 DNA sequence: TGCAGTGCTAGAGATTTGCAACGAACCTCCTATAATTCACCCCTCCACTTT. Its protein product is CSARDLQRTSYNSPLHF.

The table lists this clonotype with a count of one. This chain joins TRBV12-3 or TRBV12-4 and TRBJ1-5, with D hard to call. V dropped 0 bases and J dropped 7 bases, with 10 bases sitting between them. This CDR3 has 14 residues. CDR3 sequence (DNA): TGTGCCAGCAGTTTAGCGGGGTTCGGGCAGCCCCAGCATTTT. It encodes CASSLAGFGQPQHF.

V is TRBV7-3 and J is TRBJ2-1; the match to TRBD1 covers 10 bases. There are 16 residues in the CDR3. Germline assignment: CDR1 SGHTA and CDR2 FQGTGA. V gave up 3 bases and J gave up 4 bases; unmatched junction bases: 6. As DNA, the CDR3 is TGTGCCAGCAGCTTTACCGGGACAGGGGAATACAATGAGCAGTTCTTC. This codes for CASSFTGTGEYNEQFF.

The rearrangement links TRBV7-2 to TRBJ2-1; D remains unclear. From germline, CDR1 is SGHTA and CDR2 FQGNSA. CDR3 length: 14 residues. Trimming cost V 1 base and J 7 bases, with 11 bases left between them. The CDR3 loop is CASSLVRGKNEQFF. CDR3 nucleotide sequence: TGTGCCAGCAGCTTAGTCCGTGGGAAGAATGAGCAGTTCTTC.

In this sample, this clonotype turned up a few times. CDR3 protein: CASSQRTSTDTQYF. CDR3 sequence (DNA): TGTGCCAGCAGCCAGAGAACTAGCACAGATACGCAGTATTTT. This rearrangement joins TRBV6-1 to TRBJ2-3; no clear D gene. Germline values: CDR1 MNHNS, CDR2 SASEGT. V lost 6 bases and J 0 bases, leaving 10 bases between the germline ends. CDR3 length: 14 amino acids.

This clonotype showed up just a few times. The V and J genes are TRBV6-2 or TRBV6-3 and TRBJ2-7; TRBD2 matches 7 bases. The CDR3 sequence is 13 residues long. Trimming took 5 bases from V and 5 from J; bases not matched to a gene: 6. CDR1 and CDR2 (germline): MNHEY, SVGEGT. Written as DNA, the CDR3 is TGTGCCAGCAGTGTAGCGGGCATCCACGAGCAGTACTTC. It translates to CASSVAGIHEQYF.

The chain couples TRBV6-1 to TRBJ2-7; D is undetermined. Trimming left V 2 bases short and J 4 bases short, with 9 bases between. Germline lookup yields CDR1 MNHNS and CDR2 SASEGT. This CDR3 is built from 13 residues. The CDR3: CASSEFSGYEQYF. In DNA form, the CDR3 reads TGTGCCAGCAGTGAATTTTCTGGGTACGAGCAGTACTTC.

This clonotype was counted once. The CDR3 protein is CASSGTRPYEQYF. Here the CDR3 DNA reads TGTGCCAGCAGCGGGACTAGGCCCTACGAGCAGTACTTC. The V call is TRBV6-1, the J call TRBJ2-7, with TRBD2 identical over 8 bases. Germline V gives CDR1 MNHNS, CDR2 SASEGT. CDR3 length: 13 amino acids. V trimming: 6 bases; J trimming: 2 bases; junction bases outside the gene matches: 3.

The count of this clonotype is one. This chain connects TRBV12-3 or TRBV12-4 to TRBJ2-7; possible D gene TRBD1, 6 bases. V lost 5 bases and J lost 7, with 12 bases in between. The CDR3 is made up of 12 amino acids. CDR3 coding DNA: TGTGCCAGCAGTGTCACAGGGTGGGAGCAGTACTTC. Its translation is CASSVTGWEQYF.

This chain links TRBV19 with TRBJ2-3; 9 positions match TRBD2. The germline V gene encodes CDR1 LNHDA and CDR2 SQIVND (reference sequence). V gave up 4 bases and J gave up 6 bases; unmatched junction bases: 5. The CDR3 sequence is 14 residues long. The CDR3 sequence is CASSNSGSGDTQYF. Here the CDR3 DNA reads TGTGCCAGTAGTAATAGCGGGAGTGGGGATACGCAGTATTTT. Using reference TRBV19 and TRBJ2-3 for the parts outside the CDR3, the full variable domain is DGGITQSPKYLFRKEGQNVTLSCEQNLNHDAMYWYRQDPGQGLRLIYYSQIVNDFQKGDIAEGYSVSREKKESFPLTVTSAQKNPTAFYLCASSNSGSGDTQYFGPGTRLTVL.

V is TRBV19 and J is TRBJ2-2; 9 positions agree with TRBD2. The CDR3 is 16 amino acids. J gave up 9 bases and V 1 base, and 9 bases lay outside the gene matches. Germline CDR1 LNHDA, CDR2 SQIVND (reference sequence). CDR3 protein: CASSIGTSAPQRELFF. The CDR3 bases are TGTGCCAGTAGTATAGGGACTAGCGCGCCTCAGAGGGAGCTGTTTTTT.

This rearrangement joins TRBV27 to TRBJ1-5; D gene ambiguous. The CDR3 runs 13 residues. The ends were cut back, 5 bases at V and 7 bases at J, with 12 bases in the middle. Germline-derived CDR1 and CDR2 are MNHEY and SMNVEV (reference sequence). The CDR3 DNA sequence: TGTGCCAGCAGTCCCGGCTGGGAACAGCCCCAGCATTTT. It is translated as CASSPGWEQPQHF.

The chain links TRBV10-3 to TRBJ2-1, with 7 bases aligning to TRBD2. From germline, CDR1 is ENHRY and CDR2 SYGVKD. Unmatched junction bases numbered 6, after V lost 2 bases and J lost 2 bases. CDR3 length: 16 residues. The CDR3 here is CAISEGGGEAYNEQFF. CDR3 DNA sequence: TGTGCCATCAGTGAGGGGGGGGGAGAGGCCTACAATGAGCAGTTCTTC.

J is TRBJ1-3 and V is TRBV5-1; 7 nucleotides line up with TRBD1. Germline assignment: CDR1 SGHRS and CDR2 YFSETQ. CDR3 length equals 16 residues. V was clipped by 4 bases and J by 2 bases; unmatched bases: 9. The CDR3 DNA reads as TGCGCCAGCAGCGCCTGGACAGGTCTTCCTGGAAACACCATATATTTT. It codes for CASSAWTGLPGNTIYF.

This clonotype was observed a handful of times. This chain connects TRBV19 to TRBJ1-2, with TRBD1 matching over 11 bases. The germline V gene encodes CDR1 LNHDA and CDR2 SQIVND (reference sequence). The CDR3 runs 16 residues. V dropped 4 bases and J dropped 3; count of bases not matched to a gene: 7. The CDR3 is CASSTPSGQGDYGYTF. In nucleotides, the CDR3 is TGTGCCAGTAGTACCCCCTCGGGACAGGGGGACTATGGCTACACCTTC.